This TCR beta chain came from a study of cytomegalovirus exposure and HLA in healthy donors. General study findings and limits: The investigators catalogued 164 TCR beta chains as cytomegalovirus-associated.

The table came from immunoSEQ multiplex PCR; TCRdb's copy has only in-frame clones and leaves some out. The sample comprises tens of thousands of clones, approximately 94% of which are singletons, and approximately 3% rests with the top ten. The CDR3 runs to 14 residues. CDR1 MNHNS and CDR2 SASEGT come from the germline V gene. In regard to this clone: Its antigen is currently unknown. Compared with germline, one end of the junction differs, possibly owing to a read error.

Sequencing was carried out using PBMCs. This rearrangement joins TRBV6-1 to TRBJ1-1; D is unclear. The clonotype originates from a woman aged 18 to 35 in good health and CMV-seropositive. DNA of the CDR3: TGTGCCAGCAGGGAAGGACCGGGGAACACTGAAGCTTTCTTT. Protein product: CASREGPGNTEAFF.